This passage covers 22 T cell receptor beta chains from one sample sequenced in a study of beta chain features in type 1 diabetes. cDNA synthesis used the whole RNA isolate, giving expressed TCRB sequences. Sequencing used immunoSEQ multiplex PCR; TCRdb keeps in-frame clones, though not all of them. There are fewer than 900,000 clones in the sample; about a sixth occur only once, and about 0.02% lies in the top ten. Material: naive CD4+ T cells from blood. Receptors were obtained from a woman younger than 30 in good health.

The V call is TRBV7-9, the J call TRBJ1-2; possibly TRBD1 for D (6 bases). Germline CDR1 and CDR2: SEHNR and FQNEAQ (reference sequence). The CDR3 is made up of 13 amino acids. V lost 2 bases and J lost 4, with 8 bases in between. This CDR3 reads CASSLQGTYGYTF. The DNA of the CDR3 is TGTGCCAGCAGCTTACAGGGGACCTATGGCTACACCTTC.

The V gene is TRBV2, the J gene TRBJ1-1; D uncertain. The V end lost 5 bases, the J end lost 5 bases, and 9 bases lay between the germline ends. The CDR3 runs to 12 residues. Germline lookup yields CDR1 SNHLY and CDR2 FYNNEI. In nucleotides, the CDR3 is TGTGCCAGCAGTTGGGTTGGGACTGAAGCTTTCTTT. Translated: CASSWVGTEAFF.

This rearrangement joins TRBV2 to TRBJ2-5; a possible D gene is TRBD1 (6 bases). This CDR3 is built from 14 residues. V lost 3 bases and J 4 bases, leaving 12 bases between the germline ends. Germline V lookup: CDR1 SNHLY, CDR2 FYNNEI. As DNA, the CDR3 is TGTGCCAGCAGTGATCAGGGGATCCGAGAGACCCAGTACTTC. Translating gives CASSDQGIRETQYF.

The chain employs TRBV18 and TRBJ2-1; D not resolved. With 5 bases removed from V and 0 bases from J, the gap between germline ends came to 14 bases. This CDR3 spans 16 amino acids. Germline V lookup: CDR1 KGHSH, CDR2 LQKENI. CDR3 nucleotides: TGTGCCAGCTCAATGTATACCGCTAGCTCCTACAATGAGCAGTTCTTC. As protein: CASSMYTASSYNEQFF. Together with reference TRBV18 and TRBJ2-1, the CDR3 gives the full variable domain: NAGVMQNPRHLVRRRGQEARLRCSPMKGHSHVYWYRQLPEEGLKFMVYLQKENIIDESGMPKERFSAEFPKEGPSILRIQQVVRGDSAAYFCASSMYTASSYNEQFFGPGTRLTVL.

This chain links TRBV6-1 with TRBJ2-1; TRBD2 aligns across 8 bases. V lost 4 bases to trimming and J lost 9 bases; unmatched junction nucleotides: 8. Germline V gives CDR1 MNHNS, CDR2 SASEGT. The length of the CDR3 is 14 residues. The CDR3 DNA reads as TGTGCCAGCAGTGCTCGAGCGGGAGTTTTTGAGCAGTTCTTC. Translating gives CASSARAGVFEQFF.

This clone has just a few counts. The chain employs TRBV4-3 and TRBJ2-3, with 11 bases that match TRBD1. V lost 2 bases, J lost 4 bases, and 8 bases stayed unmatched. CDR1 and CDR2 (germline): LGHNA, YSLEER. This CDR3 contains 17 residues. The CDR3 is CASSQSFGQGAPDTQYF. The CDR3 coding sequence is TGCGCCAGCAGCCAAAGTTTCGGACAGGGGGCTCCAGATACGCAGTATTTT.

This clone showed up just a few times. Other DNA sequences within the sample encode an identical CDR3. This rearrangement joins TRBV27 to TRBJ2-6; D gene ambiguous. The CDR3 is 14 residues long. Trimming removed 3 bases at V and 2 bases at J, with 5 bases between. Germline V gives CDR1 MNHEY, CDR2 SMNVEV (reference sequence). CDR3 loop: CASSFTAGANVLTF. The CDR3 DNA reads as TGTGCCAGCAGTTTTACAGCTGGGGCCAACGTCCTGACTTTC.

A word on this clone: The same CDR3 arises from other DNA sequences in this sample as well. The rearrangement joins TRBV20-1 to TRBJ1-2; D is ambiguous. The CDR3 extends over 9 amino acids. Looked up from germline, CDR1 is DFQATT and CDR2 is SNEGSKA (reference sequence). With 5 bases removed from V and 5 bases from J, the gap between germline ends came to 3 bases. CDR3 in DNA: TGCAGTGCTGGATATGGCTACACCTTC. This gives the protein CSAGYGYTF.

This chain connects TRBV18 to TRBJ2-7; no reliable D call. Trimming took 6 bases from V and 9 from J, leaving 12 bases between them. This CDR3 contains 11 residues. CDR1 is KGHSH, CDR2 LQKENI, per germline. CDR3 region: CASSPDLGQYF. CDR3 DNA sequence: TGTGCCAGCTCCCCCGACTTGGGGCAGTACTTC.

This sequence joins TRBV29-1 and TRBJ1-1; D gene uncertain. The V and J ends lost 7 bases and 4 bases respectively, with 7 bases between them. Germline values: CDR1 SQVTM, CDR2 ANQGSEA. The CDR3 length is 10 residues. The CDR3 DNA sequence: TGCAGCGCCCGTAGCACTGAAGCTTTCTTT. Encoded protein: CSARSTEAFF. The whole variable domain, remainder taken from reference TRBV29-1 and TRBJ1-1, is SAVISQKPSRDICQRGTSLTIQCQVDSQVTMMFWYRQQPGQSLTLIATANQGSEATYESGFVIDKFPISRPNLTFSTLTVSNMSPEDSSIYLCSARSTEAFFGQGTRLTVV.

This sequence joins TRBV27 and TRBJ2-1; no clear D gene. CDR1 is MNHEY, CDR2 SMNVEV, per germline (reference sequence). The CDR3 contains 16 residues. Trimming shortened V by 3 bases and J by 5 bases, and 17 bases separated the two germline ends. CDR3 bases: TGTGCCAGCAGTTTTCTTCGTCGGAACCTCGACAATGAGCAGTTCTTC. Its translation is CASSFLRRNLDNEQFF.

Only a few counts were recorded for this clone. The chain employs TRBV7-9 and TRBJ1-1; 8 bases agree with TRBD1. CDR3 length equals 11 residues. The V segment lost 4 bases and the J segment 11 bases; nucleotides outside the gene matches: 3. Germline values: CDR1 SEHNR, CDR2 FQNEAQ (reference sequence). CDR3 sequence: CASSSDRGAFF. The CDR3 DNA reads TGTGCCAGCAGCTCAGACAGGGGCGCTTTCTTT.

The chain carries TRBV28 and TRBJ1-5, with TRBD1 as a possible D gene (6 bases). The CDR3 runs to 17 residues. The V and J ends lost 5 bases and 1 base respectively, with 18 bases between them. Germline lookup yields CDR1 MDHEN and CDR2 SYDVKM. CDR3 in amino acids: CASSPRRRGGSNQPQHF. The CDR3 DNA sequence: TGTGCCAGCAGTCCCCGGCGTAGAGGGGGAAGCAATCAGCCCCAGCATTTT.

Details on this clone: The same CDR3 also results from other DNA sequences found in this sample. This chain joins TRBV7-2 and TRBJ2-7; D may be TRBD1 (5 bases). V was clipped by 3 bases and J by 2 bases, with 8 bases between them. The CDR3 covers 13 residues. The germline V gene has CDR1 SGHTA and CDR2 FQGNSA. The CDR3: CASSLQGPYEQYF. The DNA of the CDR3 is TGTGCCAGCAGCTTGCAGGGCCCCTACGAGCAGTACTTC.

This chain joins TRBV9 and TRBJ2-2; TRBD1 is a possible D gene (6 bases). The germline V and J ends were trimmed by 4 bases and 6 bases, with 13 bases remaining between them. Germline V gene lookup returns CDR1 SGDLS and CDR2 YYNGEE. The CDR3 has 14 residues. CDR3 sequence: CASSTTGFAGELFF. DNA for the CDR3: TGTGCCAGCAGCACAACAGGGTTCGCCGGGGAGCTGTTTTTT.

This clone was picked up a small number of times. The chain couples TRBV14 to TRBJ1-4; weak D call: TRBD1 (6 bases). V was shortened by 3 bases and J by 2 bases, with 16 bases between the two germline ends. CDR1 SGHDN and CDR2 FVKESK come from the germline V gene. This CDR3 has 17 amino acids. The CDR3 DNA sequence: TGTGCCAGCAGCCACCGCGCGGGAGGGGGGACTAATGAAAAACTGTTTTTT. Translating gives CASSHRAGGGTNEKLFF. Full variable domain (rest looked up from reference TRBV14 and TRBJ1-4): EAGVTQFPSHSVIEKGQTVTLRCDPISGHDNLYWYRRVMGKEIKFLLHFVKESKQDESGMPNNRFLAERTGGTYSTLKVQPAELEDSGVYFCASSHRAGGGTNEKLFFGSGTQLSVL.

V is TRBV12-5 and J is TRBJ1-1; a weak D match, TRBD1 (6 bases). Germline V gene data show CDR1 as LGHNT and CDR2 as FRNRAP. The CDR3 runs 11 residues. V was clipped by 6 bases and J by 8 bases, with 10 bases between them. In DNA, the CDR3 is TGTGCTAGTGGCGCCGGGACAGAAGCTTTCTTT. This encodes CASGAGTEAFF.

This clone occurred a few times. This sample includes further DNA sequences coding for the same CDR3. The chain carries TRBV9 and TRBJ1-1; D gene ambiguous. Germline CDR1 SGDLS, CDR2 YYNGEE. V lost 0 bases to trimming and J lost 2 bases, with 8 bases between them. This CDR3 spans 14 amino acids. CDR3 loop: CASSVGGENTEAFF. CDR3 nucleotide sequence: TGTGCCAGCAGCGTAGGTGGCGAAAACACTGAAGCTTTCTTT.

The rearrangement joins TRBV5-4 to TRBJ2-1; D is perhaps TRBD1 or TRBD2 (5 bases each). CDR3 length equals 15 residues. The germline V gene has CDR1 SGHNT and CDR2 YYREEE (reference sequence). The V gene lost 1 base and the J gene lost 5 bases, with 13 bases spanning the gap. CDR3: CASSLKGPTNNEQFF. The CDR3, as DNA: TGTGCCAGCAGCTTGAAGGGACCTACCAACAATGAGCAGTTCTTC.

The CDR3 bases are TGTGCCAGCAGCAAACAGGGGGCCTACGAGCAGTACTTC. Its translation is CASSKQGAYEQYF. The rearrangement joins TRBV14 to TRBJ2-7; 8 nucleotides line up with TRBD1. The germline V gene encodes CDR1 SGHDN and CDR2 FVKESK. The V segment lost 5 bases and the J segment 2 bases; nucleotides outside the gene matches: 2. This CDR3 region has 13 residues.

This clone has only a few counts. The V gene is TRBV7-2, the J gene TRBJ2-3; the D is unclear. Trimming cost V 5 bases and J 0 bases, with 18 bases left between them. The CDR3 sequence is 17 residues long. The germline V gene encodes CDR1 SGHTA and CDR2 FQGNSA. CDR3 region: CASSPRLALLSTDTQYF. Written as DNA, the CDR3 is TGTGCCAGCAGCCCCCGATTGGCCCTACTTAGCACAGATACGCAGTATTTT.

In this sample, this clone turned up a few times. The chain couples TRBV13 to TRBJ1-2, with D perhaps TRBD1 (5 bases). The germline CDR1 and CDR2 sequences are PRHDT and FYEKMQ (reference sequence). Trimming took 5 bases from V and 8 from J, leaving 21 bases between them. CDR3 length equals 15 residues. CDR3 loop: CASSQPGLSSRGYTF. In DNA form, the CDR3 reads TGTGCCAGCAGCCAACCGGGACTCTCCTCGCGGGGCTACACCTTC.